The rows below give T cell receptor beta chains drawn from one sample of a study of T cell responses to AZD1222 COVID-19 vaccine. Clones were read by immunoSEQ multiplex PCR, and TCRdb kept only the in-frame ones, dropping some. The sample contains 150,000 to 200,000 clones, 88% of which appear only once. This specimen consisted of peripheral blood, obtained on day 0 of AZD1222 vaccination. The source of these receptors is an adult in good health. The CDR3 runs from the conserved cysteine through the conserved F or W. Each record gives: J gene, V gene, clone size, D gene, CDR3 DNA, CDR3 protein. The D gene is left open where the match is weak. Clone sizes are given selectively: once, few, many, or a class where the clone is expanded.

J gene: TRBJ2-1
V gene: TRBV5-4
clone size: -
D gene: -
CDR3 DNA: TGTGCCAGCAGCTTCACCGGAACCTACAATGAGCAGTTCTTC
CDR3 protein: CASSFTGTYNEQFF

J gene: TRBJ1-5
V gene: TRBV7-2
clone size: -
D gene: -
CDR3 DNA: TGTGCCAGCAGCCAAGGAGGGGCAGGGCAGCCCCAGCATTTT
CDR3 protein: CASSQGGAGQPQHF

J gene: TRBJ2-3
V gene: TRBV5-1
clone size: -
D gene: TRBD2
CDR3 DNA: TGCGCCAGCATGCCCCGAGCGGGGGGGATCACAGATACGCAGTATTTT
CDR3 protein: CASMPRAGGITDTQYF

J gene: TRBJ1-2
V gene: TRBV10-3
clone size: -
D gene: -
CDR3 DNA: TGTGCCATCAGTGAGGCAGGGGCGCGGTATGGCTACACCTTC
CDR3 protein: CAISEAGARYGYTF

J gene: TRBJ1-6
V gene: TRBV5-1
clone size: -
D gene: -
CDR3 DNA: TGCGCCAGCAGCCTCGAGGCCCCCTGGGATTCACCCCTCCACTTT
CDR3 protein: CASSLEAPWDSPLHF

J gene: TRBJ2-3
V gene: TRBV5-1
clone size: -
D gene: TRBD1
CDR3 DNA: TGCGCCAGCAGCTCGCAAATCCAACCGGGACAGGCCCCCACAGATACGCAGTATTTT
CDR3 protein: CASSSQIQPGQAPTDTQYF

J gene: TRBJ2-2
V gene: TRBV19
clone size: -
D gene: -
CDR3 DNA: TGTGCCAGTAGTCGGTCCGGGACCGGGGAGCTGTTTTTT
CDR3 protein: CASSRSGTGELFF

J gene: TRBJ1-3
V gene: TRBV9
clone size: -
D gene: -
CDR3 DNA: TGTGCCAGCTCAGGAAACACCATATATTTT
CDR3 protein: CASSGNTIYF

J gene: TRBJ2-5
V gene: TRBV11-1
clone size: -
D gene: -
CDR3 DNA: TGTGCCAGCAGCTTAGCGGCTCTTCGAGGGACCCAGTACTTC
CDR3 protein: CASSLAALRGTQYF

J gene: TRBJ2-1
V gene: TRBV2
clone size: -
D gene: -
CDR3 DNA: TGTGCCAGCAGTCGGGGGGCCGACAATGAGCAGTTCTTC
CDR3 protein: CASSRGADNEQFF

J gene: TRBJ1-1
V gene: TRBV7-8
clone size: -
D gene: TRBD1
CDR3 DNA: TGTGCCAGCAGACGTTATATAGCGGGACAGGGGGCCTGGAGCAACACTGAAGCTTTCTTT
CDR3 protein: CASRRYIAGQGAWSNTEAFF

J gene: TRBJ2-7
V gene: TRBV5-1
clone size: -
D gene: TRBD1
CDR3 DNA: TGCGCCAGCAGCCCAAGGACAGGGGGCTACGAGCAGTACTTC
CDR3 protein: CASSPRTGGYEQYF

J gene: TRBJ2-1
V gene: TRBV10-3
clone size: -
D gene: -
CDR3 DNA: TGTGCCATCAGGACACAGGGAAAGTCTTACAATGAGCAGTTCTTC
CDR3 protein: CAIRTQGKSYNEQFF

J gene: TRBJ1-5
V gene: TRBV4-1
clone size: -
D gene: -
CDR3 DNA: TGCGCCAGCAGCCAAGAAGTTGTAAGGGGAAGCAATCAGCCCCAGCATTTT
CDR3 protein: CASSQEVVRGSNQPQHF

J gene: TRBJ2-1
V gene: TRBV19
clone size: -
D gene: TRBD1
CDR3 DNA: TGTGCCAGTAGTATGGGACAGTTGATGGGTGAGCAGTTCTTC
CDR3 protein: CASSMGQLMGEQFF

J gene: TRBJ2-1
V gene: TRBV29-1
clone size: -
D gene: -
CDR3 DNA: TGCAGCGTCGACCATTCTGAGCAGTTCTTC
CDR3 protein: CSVDHSEQFF

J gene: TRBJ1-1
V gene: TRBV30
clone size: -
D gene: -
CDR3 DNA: TGTGCCTGGAGTGTATTGAACCGTGAAGCTTTCTTT
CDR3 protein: CAWSVLNREAFF

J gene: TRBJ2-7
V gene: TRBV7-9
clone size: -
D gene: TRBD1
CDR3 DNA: TGTGCCAGCAGCGCTATCGGGACAGGGAGCTACGAGCAGTACTTC
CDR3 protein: CASSAIGTGSYEQYF

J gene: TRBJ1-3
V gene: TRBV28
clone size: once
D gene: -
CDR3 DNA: TGTGCCAGCAGGCCCTACGGACGGAGGTCTGGAAACACCATATATTTT
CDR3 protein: CASRPYGRRSGNTIYF

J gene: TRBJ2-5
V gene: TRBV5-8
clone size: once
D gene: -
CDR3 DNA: TGTGCCAGCATCCCGCTTCTAGCGCAAGAGACCCAGTACTTC
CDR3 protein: CASIPLLAQETQYF

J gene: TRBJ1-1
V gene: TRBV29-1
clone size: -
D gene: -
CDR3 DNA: TGCAGCGTTGATCGGCATAAGAACACTGAAGCTTTCTTT
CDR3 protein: CSVDRHKNTEAFF

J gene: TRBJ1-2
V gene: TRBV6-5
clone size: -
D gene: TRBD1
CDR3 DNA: TGTGCCAGCAGTCTACACCCGGGACAGTCCTATGGCTACACCTTC
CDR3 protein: CASSLHPGQSYGYTF

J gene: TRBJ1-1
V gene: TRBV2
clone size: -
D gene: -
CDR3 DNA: TGTGCCAGCACCCCGACAGGGAACACTGAAGCTTTCTTT
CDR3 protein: CASTPTGNTEAFF

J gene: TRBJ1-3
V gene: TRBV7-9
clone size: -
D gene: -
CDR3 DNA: TGTGCCAGCAGCTTAGACAGGCCAGACACCATATATTTT
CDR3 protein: CASSLDRPDTIYF

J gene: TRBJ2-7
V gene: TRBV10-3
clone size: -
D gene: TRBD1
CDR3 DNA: TGTGCCATCAGTGGGGACAGGGATACCTACGAGCAGTACTTC
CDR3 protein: CAISGDRDTYEQYF

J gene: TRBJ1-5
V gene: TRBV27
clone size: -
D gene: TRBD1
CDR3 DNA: TGTGCCAGCAGTCGACAGGGGGCGAGGCAGCCCCAGCATTTT
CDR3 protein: CASSRQGARQPQHF

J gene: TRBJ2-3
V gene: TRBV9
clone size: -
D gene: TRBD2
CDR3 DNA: TGTGCCAGCAGCGTAGGGTCTAGCGGGTACGCAGATACGCAGTATTTT
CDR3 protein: CASSVGSSGYADTQYF

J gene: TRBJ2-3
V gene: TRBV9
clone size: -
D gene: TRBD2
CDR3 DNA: TGTGCCAGCAGCGTAGCCGAGGCGACTAGCGGTATCACAGATACGCAGTATTTT
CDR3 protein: CASSVAEATSGITDTQYF

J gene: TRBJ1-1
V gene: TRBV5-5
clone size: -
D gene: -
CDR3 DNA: TGTGCCAGCAGCTTGGCCGTCTCCGGGGGTACTGAAGCTTTCTTT
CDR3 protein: CASSLAVSGGTEAFF

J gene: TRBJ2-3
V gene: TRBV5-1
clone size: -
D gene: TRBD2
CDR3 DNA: TGCGCCAGCAGCCTCTTAGCGGGGGGGTCAGATACGCAGTATTTT
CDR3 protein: CASSLLAGGSDTQYF

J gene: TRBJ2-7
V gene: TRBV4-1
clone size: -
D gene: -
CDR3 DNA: TGCGCCAGCAGCCAAGCCTTCGGCGAGCAGTACTTC
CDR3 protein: CASSQAFGEQYF

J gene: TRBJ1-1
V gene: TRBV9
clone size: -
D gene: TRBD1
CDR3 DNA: TGTGCCAGCAGCCCATGGACAGGGGGACCCACTGAAGCTTTCTTT
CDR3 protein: CASSPWTGGPTEAFF

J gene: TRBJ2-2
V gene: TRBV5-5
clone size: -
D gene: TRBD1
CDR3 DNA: TGTGCCAGCAGGGGGACAGGCAACACCGGGGAGCTGTTTTTT
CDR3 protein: CASRGTGNTGELFF

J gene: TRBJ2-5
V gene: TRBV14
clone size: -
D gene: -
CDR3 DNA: TGTGCCAGCAGCCCGCTTTTGGCGGGGCACCAAGAGACCCAGTACTTC
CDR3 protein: CASSPLLAGHQETQYF

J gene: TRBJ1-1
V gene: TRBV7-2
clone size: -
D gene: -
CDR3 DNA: TGTGCCAGCAGCACACGCAGGGAGGGACTGAACACTGAAGCTTTCTTT
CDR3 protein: CASSTRREGLNTEAFF

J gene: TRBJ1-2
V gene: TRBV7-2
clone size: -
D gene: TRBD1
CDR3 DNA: TGTGCCAGCAGCTTTAGACAGGGGACTGGCTACACCTTC
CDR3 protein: CASSFRQGTGYTF

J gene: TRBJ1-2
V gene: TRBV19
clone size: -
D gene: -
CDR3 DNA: TGTGCCAGTAGTATCATCCTGGACGGGGGCTACACCTTC
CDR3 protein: CASSIILDGGYTF

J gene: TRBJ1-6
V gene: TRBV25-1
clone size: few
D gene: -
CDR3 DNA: TGTGCCAGCAGTGAACCGGGGGAGAGTAATTCACCCCTCCACTTT
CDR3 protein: CASSEPGESNSPLHF

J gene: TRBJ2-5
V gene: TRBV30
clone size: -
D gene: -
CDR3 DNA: TGTGCCTGGAGTCGGTCAGAGACCCAGTACTTC
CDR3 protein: CAWSRSETQYF

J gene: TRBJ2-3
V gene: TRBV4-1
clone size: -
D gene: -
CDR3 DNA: TGCGCCAGCAGTCACGAGGGTTTATCCCCAGATACGCAGTATTTT
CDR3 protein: CASSHEGLSPDTQYF

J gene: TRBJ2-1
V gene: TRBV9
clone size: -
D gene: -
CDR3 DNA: TGTGCCAGCAGCGTAGCGGCTACTGGGGGGTCCTACAATGAGCAGTTCTTC
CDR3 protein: CASSVAATGGSYNEQFF

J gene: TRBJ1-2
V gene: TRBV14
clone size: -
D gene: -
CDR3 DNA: TGTGCCAGCAGCCCACTCGTGGAAGCTAACTATGGCTACACCTTC
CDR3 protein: CASSPLVEANYGYTF

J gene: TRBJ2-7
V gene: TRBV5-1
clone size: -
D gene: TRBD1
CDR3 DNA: TGCGCCAGCAGCTTTTCAGGGGGTTCCTCCTACGAGCAGTACTTC
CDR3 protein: CASSFSGGSSYEQYF

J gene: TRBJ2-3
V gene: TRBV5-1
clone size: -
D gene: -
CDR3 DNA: TGCGCCAGCGGTTCGGGGGACGACACAGATACGCAGTATTTT
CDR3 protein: CASGSGDDTDTQYF

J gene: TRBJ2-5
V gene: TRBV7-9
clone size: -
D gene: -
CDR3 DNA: TGTGCCAGCAGCTTAGCGGGTTCTGAGACCCAGTACTTC
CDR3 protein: CASSLAGSETQYF